The rows below give T cell receptor beta chains drawn from one sample of a study of T cells in tuberculosis. Repertoires were generated with immunoSEQ multiplex PCR, while TCRdb's copy carries only in-frame clones and drops some. Of roughly 35,000 clones listed, approximately 94% are singletons. Sequencing input: PBMCs. The receptors shown here come from a donor between 10 and 29 years old with latent tuberculosis or without tuberculosis infection. Some clones in this sample may be carry-over from other donors' samples. The CDR3 runs from the conserved cysteine through the conserved F or W. For some rows the clone size is stated as once, few or many, or as a class when expanded; others skip it.

J	size	V	CDR3
TRBJ1-4	-	TRBV30	CAWSALRDSSEKLFF
TRBJ1-5	-	TRBV4-3	CASSPGPRGPYQPQHF
TRBJ1-1	-	TRBV6-6	CASSLTGGSAEAFF
TRBJ1-5	once	TRBV19	CASSGRGLQYSNQPQHF
TRBJ2-1	-	TRBV20-1	CSASQWNEQFF
TRBJ2-6	-	TRBV18	CASSPLIVDGVGSSGANVLTF
TRBJ1-2	-	TRBV18	CASSPPTGNYGYTF
TRBJ1-2	-	TRBV2	CASTGTGLWGVYGYTF
TRBJ1-2	-	TRBV19	CASRRGQNYGYTF
TRBJ2-7	-	TRBV6-6	CASSLGRWQSSYEQYF